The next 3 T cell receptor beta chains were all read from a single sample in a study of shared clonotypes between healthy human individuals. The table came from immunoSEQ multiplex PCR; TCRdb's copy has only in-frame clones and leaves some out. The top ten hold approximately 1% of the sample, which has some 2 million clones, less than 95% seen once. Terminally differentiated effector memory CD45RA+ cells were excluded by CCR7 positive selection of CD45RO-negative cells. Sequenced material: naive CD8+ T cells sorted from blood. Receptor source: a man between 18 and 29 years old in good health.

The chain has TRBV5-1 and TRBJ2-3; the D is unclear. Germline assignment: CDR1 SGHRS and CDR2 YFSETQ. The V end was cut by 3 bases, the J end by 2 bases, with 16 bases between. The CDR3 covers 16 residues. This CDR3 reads CASSSLSSPDTDTQYF. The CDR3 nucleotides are TGCGCCAGCAGCTCCCTTAGTAGCCCGGACACAGATACGCAGTATTTT.

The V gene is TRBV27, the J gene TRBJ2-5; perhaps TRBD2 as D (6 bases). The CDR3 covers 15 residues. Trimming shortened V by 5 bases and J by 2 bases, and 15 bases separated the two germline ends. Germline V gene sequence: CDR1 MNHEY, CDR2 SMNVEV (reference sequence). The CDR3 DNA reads TGTGCCAGCAGTATCGACGGGACTTTACAAGAGACCCAGTACTTC. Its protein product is CASSIDGTLQETQYF.

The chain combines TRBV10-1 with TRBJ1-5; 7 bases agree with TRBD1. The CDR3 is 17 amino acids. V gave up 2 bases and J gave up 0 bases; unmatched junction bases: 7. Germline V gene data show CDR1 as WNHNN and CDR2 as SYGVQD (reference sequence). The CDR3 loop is CASSELIGGISNQPQHF. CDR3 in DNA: TGCGCCAGCAGTGAGCTTATAGGGGGCATTAGCAATCAGCCCCAGCATTTT.